The 5 T cell receptor beta chains below were found in one sample sequenced in a study of blood T cell repertoires in COVID-19. Generated by immunoSEQ multiplex PCR, the TCRdb table keeps only in-frame clones and is missing some. In the table there are 290,000 or so clones, 80% to 95% of which are singletons. The sample taken for sequencing was PBMCs or T cells enriched from blood (not recorded which). All receptors derive from a woman aged 25-40 years who had recovered from COVID-19.

The rearrangement links TRBV19 to TRBJ2-3; 13 bases are a match to TRBD2. Germline CDR1 LNHDA, CDR2 SQIVND (reference sequence). The CDR3 length is 16 residues. J was trimmed by 5 bases and V by 7 bases; bases with no gene match: 9. CDR3 sequence reads: CASTLGLAGVGDTQYF. The CDR3 DNA is TGTGCCAGTACCCTAGGACTAGCGGGAGTGGGAGATACGCAGTATTTT.

The J gene is TRBJ1-6, the V gene TRBV18; D remains unclear. CDR1 KGHSH and CDR2 LQKENI come from the germline V gene. The ends were cut back, 6 bases at V and 2 bases at J, with 11 bases in the middle. The CDR3 runs 15 residues. The chain's CDR3 is CASSTPEAYNSPLHF. For the CDR3, the DNA is TGTGCCAGCTCGACACCGGAGGCCTATAATTCACCCCTCCACTTT.

This chain joins TRBV5-4 and TRBJ2-5; 7 bases are shared with TRBD2. V shed 2 bases and J 4 bases; nucleotides not matched to a gene: 5. CDR1 and CDR2 (germline): SGHNT, YYREEE (reference sequence). The CDR3 is made up of 14 amino acids. The DNA for the CDR3 is TGTGCCAGCAGCTTACTGACTAGCCCAGAGACCCAGTACTTC. Amino acid sequence: CASSLLTSPETQYF.

This rearrangement joins TRBV30 to TRBJ1-5; D is unresolved. The CDR3 spans 13 residues. V lost 4 bases to trimming and J lost 4 bases, with 11 bases between them. CDR1 GTSNPN and CDR2 SVGIG come from the germline V gene (reference sequence). In nucleotides, the CDR3 is TGTGCCTGGAATCGTGTATTGAATCAGCCCCAGCATTTT. Protein product: CAWNRVLNQPQHF. Supplemented by reference TRBV30 and TRBJ1-5, the full variable domain reads SQTIHQWPATLVQPVGSPLSLECTVEGTSNPNLYWYRQAAGRGLQLLFYSVGIGQISSEVPQNLSASRPQDRQFILSSKKLLLSDSGFYLCAWNRVLNQPQHFGDGTRLSIL.

The chain has TRBV27 and TRBJ1-4, with a tentative D call TRBD1 (5 bases). V gave up 6 bases and J gave up 7 bases, with 18 bases separating them. The germline V gene has CDR1 MNHEY and CDR2 SMNVEV (reference sequence). The CDR3 runs 15 residues. CDR3: CASSQRRGWGEKLFF. The CDR3 nucleotides are TGTGCCAGCAGCCAAAGACGGGGGTGGGGTGAAAAACTGTTTTTT. Drawing the rest from reference TRBV27 and TRBJ1-4, the complete variable domain is EAQVTQNPRYLITVTGKKLTVTCSQNMNHEYMSWYRQDPGLGLRQIYYSMNVEVTDKGDVPEGYKVSRKEKRNFPLILESPSPNQTSLYFCASSQRRGWGEKLFFGSGTQLSVL.